This entry features one T cell receptor beta chain sequence. The data stem from a study of blood T cell repertoires in COVID-19. Whole-study context: The origin of the acute and convalescent COVID-19 samples was the United States, Italy and Spain. In each case, the material was cDNA or gDNA derived from T cells, B-cell-depleted T cells, or PBMCs.

Source study methods: Amplification from reference gene primers served as the basis for estimated nucleated cell counts. Sequencing was performed with immunoSEQ multiplex PCR; in TCRdb, only in-frame clones are kept and a portion is missing. V, J and clone size derive from that table, while D and trimming were established from the DNA sequence. The data show fewer than 500,000 clones, roughly 80% seen once. Germline loops: CDR1 LNHDA, CDR2 SQIVND (reference sequence). With 0 bases removed from V and 8 bases from J, the gap between germline ends came to 4 bases. The CDR3 has 11 residues. The rearrangement uses TRBV19 and TRBJ1-1; D call uncertain. This receptor was obtained from a human donor with acute or convalescent COVID-19. The donor label of this sample is uncertain. The sample consisted of peripheral blood. The CDR3: CASSIEREAFF. CDR3 sequence (DNA): TGTGCCAGTAGTATAGAGAGGGAAGCTTTCTTT.